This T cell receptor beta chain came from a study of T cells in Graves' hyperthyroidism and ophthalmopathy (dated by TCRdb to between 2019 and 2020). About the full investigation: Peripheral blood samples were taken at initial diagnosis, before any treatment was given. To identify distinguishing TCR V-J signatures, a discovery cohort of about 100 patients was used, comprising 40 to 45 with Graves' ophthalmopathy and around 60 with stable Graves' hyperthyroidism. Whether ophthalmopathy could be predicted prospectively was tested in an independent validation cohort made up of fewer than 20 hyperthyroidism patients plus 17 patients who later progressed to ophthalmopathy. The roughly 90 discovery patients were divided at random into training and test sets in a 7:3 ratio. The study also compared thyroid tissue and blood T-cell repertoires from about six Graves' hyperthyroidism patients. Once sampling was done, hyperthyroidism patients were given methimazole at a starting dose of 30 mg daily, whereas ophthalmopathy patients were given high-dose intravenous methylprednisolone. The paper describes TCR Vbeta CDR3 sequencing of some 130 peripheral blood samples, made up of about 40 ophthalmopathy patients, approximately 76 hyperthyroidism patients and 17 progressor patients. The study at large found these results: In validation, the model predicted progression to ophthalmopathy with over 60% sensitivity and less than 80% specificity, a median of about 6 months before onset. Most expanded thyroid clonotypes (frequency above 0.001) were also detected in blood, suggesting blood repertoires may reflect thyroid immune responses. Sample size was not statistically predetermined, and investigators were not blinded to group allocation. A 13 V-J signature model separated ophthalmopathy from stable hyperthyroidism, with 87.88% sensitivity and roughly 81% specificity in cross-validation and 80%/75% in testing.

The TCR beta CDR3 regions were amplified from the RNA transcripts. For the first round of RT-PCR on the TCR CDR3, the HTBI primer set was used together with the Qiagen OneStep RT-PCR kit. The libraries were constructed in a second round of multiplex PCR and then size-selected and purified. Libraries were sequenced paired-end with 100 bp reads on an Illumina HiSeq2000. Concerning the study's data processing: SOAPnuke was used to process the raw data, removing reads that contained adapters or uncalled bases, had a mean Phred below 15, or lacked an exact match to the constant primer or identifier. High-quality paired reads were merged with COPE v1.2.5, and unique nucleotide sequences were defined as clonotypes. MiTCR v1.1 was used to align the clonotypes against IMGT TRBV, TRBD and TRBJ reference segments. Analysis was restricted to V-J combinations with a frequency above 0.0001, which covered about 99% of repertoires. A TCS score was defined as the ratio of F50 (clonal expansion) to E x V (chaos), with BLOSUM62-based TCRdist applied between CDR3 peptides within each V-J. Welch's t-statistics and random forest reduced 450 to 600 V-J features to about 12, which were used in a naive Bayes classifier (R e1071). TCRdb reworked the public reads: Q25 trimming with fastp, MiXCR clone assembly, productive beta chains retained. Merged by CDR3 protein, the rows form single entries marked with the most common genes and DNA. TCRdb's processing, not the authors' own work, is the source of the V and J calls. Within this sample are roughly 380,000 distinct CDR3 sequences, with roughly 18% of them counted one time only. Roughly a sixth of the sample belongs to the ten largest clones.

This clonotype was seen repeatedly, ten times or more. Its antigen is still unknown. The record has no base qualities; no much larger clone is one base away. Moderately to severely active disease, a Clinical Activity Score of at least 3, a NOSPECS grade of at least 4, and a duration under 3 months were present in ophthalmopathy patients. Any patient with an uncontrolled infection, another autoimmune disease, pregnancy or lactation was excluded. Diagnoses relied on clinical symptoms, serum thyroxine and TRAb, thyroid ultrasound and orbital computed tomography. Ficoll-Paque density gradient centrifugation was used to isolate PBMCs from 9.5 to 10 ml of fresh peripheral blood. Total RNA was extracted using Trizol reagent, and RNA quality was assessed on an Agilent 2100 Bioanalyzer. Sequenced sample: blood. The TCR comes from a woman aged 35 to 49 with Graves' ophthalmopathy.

This receptor carries the CDR3 CASSLEALTALQETQYF. The nucleotide sequence is given as TGTGCCAGCAGCTTAGAAGCGCTTACTGCCCTACAAGAGACCCAGTACTTC. Here the chain combines TRBV7-6 and TRBJ2-5, with the D gene not clear enough to name. CDR1 and CDR2 (SGHVS, FNYEAQ) derive from the germline V gene. V and J are truncated by 1 base and 2 bases respectively, leaving an intervening sequence of 17 bases. From the cysteine through the phenylalanine, the CDR3 covers 17 amino acids. Solely the CDR3 DNA is kept, with 51 bases framed from the first base.